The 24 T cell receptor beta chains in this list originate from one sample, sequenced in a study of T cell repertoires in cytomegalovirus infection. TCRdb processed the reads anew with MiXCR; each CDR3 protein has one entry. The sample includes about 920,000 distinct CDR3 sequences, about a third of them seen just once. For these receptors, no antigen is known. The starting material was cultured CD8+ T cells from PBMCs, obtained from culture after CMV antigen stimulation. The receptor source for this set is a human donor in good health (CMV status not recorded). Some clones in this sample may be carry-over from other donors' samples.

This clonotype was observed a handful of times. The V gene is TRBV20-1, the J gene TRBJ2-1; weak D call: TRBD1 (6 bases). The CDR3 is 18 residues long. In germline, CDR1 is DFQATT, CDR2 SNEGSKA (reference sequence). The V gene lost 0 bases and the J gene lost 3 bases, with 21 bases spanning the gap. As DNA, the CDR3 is TGCAGTGCTAGAGACCTAACACGCACGGGACACTTCTACAATGAGCAGTTCTTC. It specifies CSARDLTRTGHFYNEQFF.

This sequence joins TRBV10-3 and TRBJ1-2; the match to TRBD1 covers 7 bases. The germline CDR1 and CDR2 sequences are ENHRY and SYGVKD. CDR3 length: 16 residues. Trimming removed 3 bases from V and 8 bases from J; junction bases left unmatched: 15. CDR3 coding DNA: TGTGCCATCAGTGACGGGGGGACAGTTTGGGGTCAAGGCTACACCTTC. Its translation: CAISDGGTVWGQGYTF.

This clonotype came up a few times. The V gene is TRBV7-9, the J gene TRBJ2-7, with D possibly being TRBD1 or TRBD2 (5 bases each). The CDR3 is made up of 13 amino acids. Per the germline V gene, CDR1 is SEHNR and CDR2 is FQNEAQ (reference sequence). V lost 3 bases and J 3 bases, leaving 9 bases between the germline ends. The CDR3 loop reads CASSLGDLYEQYV. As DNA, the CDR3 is TGTGCCAGCAGCTTGGGGGACCTCTACGAGCAGTACGTC.

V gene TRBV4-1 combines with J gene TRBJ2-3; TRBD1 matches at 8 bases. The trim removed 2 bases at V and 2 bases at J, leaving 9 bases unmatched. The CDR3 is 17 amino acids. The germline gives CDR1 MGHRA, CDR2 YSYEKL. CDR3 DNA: TGCGCCAGCAGCCAACCCCCTCAGGGGGCAAACACAGATACGCAGTATTTT. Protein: CASSQPPQGANTDTQYF.

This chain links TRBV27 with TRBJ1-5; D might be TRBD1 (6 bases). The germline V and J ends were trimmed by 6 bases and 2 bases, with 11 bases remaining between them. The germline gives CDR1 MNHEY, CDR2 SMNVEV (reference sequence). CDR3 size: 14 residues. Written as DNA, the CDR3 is TGTGCCAGCAGGCCCTCAGGGGGCAATCAGCCCCAGCATTTT. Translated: CASRPSGGNQPQHF.

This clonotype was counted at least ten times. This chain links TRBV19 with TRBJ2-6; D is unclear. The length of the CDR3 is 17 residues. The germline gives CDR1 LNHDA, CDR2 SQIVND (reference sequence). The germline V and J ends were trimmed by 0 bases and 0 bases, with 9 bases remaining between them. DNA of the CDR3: TGTGCCAGTAGTATAGAAGATATGACCTCTGGGGCCAACGTCCTGACTTTC. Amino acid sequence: CASSIEDMTSGANVLTF.

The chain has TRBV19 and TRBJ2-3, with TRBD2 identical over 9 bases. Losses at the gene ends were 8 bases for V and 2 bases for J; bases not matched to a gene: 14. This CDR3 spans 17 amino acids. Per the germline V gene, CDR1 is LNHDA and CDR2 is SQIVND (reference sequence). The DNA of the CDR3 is TGTGCCAGTCGAAATTGGATTAGCGGGGGCCCCACAGATACGCAGTATTTT. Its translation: CASRNWISGGPTDTQYF.

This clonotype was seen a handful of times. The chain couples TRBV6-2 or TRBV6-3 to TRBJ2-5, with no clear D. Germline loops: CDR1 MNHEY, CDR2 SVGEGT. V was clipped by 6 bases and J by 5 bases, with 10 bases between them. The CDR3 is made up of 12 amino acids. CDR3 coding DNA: TGTGCCAGCAGCCCCGATTCGGAGACCCAGTACTTC. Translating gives CASSPDSETQYF.

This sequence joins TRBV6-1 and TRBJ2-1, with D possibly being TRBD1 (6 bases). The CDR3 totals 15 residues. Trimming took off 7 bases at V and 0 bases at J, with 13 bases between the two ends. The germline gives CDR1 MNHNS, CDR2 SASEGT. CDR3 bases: TGTGCCAGCAAACAGGACAGCCGCTCCTACAATGAGCAGTTCTTC. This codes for CASKQDSRSYNEQFF.

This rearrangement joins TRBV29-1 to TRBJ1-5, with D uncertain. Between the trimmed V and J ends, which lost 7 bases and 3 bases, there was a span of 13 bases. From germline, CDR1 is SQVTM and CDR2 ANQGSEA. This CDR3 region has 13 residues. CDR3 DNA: TGCAGCGCCATAATAAGGGACAATCAGCCCCAGCATTTT. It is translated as CSAIIRDNQPQHF.

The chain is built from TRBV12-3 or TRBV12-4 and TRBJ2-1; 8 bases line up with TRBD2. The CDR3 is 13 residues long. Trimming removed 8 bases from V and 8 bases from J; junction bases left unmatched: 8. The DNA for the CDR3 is TGTGCCAGCGCGCCGGGACTAGGGTATGAGCAGTTCTTC. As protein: CASAPGLGYEQFF.

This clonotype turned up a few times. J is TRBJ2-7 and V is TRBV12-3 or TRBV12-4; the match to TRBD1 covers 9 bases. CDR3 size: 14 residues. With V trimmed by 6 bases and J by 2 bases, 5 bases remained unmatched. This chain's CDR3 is CASRSGTGTYEQYF. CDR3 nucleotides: TGTGCCAGCAGATCCGGGACAGGGACCTACGAGCAGTACTTC.

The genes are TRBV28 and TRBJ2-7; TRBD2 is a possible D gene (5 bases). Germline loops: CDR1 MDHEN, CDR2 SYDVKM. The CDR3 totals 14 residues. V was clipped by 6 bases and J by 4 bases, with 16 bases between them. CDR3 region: CASRPQSGRYEQYV. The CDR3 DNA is TGTGCCAGCAGACCGCAGAGCGGACGGTACGAGCAGTACGTC.

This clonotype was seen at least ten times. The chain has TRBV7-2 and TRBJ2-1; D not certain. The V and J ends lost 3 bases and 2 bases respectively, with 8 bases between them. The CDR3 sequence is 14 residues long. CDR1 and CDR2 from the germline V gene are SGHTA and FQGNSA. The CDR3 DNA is TGTGCCAGCAGCTTCCCAGGAACCTACAATGAGCAGTTCTTC. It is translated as CASSFPGTYNEQFF.

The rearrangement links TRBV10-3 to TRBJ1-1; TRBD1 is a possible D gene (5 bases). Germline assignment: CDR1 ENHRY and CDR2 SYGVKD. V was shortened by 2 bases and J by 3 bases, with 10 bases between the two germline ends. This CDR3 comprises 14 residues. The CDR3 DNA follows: TGTGCCATCAGTGAGAAAAGGGGTTACACTGAAGCTTTCTTT. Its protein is CAISEKRGYTEAFF.

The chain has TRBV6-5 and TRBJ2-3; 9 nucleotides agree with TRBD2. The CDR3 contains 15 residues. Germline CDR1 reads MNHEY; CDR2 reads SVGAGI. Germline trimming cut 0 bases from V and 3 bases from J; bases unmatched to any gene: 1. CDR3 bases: TGTGCCAGCAGTTACTCCCTAGCGGGGACAGATACGCAGTATTTT. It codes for CASSYSLAGTDTQYF.

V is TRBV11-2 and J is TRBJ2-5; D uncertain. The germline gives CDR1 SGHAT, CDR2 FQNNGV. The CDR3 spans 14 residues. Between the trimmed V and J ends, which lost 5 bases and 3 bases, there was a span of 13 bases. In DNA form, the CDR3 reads TGTGCCAGCAGCCCACAGAGAAAGGAAGAGACCCAGTACTTC. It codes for CASSPQRKEETQYF.

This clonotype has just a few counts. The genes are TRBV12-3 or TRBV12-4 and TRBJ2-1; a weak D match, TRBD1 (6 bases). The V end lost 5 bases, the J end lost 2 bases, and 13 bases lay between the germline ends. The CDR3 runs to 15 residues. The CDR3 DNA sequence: TGTGCCAGCAGTGTCCAGGGGCAGGCCTACAATGAGCAGTTCTTC. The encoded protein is CASSVQGQAYNEQFF.

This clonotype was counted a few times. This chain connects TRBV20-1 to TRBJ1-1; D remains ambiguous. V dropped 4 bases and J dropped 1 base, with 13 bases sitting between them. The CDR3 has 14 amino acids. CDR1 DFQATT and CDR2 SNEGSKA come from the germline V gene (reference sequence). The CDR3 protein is CSATPPWRNTEAFF. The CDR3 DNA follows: TGCAGTGCTACCCCCCCGTGGAGGAACACTGAAGCTTTCTTT.

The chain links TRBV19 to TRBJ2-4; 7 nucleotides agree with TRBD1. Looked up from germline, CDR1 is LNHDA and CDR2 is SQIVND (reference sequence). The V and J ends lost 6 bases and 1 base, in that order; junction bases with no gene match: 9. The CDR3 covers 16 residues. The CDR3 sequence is CASRRTLQGAKNIQYF. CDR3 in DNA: TGTGCCAGTAGGCGGACTCTACAGGGGGCCAAAAACATTCAGTACTTC.

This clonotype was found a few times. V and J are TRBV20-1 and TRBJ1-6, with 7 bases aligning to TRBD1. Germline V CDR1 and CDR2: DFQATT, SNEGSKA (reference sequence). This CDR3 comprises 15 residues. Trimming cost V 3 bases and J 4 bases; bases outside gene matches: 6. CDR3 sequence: CSASFSGQYNSPLHF. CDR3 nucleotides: TGCAGTGCTAGTTTTTCGGGACAGTATAATTCACCCCTCCACTTT.

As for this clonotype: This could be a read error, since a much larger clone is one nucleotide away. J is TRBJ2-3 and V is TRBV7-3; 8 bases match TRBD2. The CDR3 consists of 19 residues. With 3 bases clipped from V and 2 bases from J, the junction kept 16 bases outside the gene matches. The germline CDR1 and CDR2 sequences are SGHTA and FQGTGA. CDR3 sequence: CASSFKGFVSGGATDTQYF. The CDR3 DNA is TGTGCCAGCAGCTTTAAGGGTTTCGTCAGCGGGGGAGCCACAGATACGCAGTATTTT.

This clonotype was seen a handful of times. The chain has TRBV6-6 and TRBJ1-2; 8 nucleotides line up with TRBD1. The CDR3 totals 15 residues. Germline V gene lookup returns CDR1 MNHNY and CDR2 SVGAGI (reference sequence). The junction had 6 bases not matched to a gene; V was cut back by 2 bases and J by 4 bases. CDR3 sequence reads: CASSYPGQGFYGYTF. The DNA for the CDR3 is TGTGCCAGCAGTTACCCAGGACAGGGCTTCTATGGCTACACCTTC.

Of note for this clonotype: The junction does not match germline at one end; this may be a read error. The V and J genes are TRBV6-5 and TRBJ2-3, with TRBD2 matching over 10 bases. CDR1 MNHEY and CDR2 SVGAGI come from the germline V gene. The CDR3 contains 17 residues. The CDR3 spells CASSYSMSSGGLDMQYF. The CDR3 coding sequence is TGTGCCAGCAGTTACTCGATGTCTAGCGGGGGCCTAGATATGCAGTATTTT.